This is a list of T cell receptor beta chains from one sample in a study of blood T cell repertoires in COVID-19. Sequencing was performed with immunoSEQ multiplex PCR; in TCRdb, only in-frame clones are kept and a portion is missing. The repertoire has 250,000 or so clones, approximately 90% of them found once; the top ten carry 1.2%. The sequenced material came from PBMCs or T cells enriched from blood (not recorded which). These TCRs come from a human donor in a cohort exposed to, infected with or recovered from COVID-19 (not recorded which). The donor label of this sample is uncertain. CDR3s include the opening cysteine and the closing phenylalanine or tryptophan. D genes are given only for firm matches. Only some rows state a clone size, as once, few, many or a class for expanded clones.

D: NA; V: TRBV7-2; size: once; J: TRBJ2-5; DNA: TGTGCCAGCAGCTTACTCCGAGAGACCCAGTACTTC; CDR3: CASSLLRETQYF
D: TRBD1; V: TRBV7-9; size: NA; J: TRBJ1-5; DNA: TGTGCCAGCAGCTTAAGTGGGACAGGCTATCAGCCCCAGCATTTT; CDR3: CASSLSGTGYQPQHF
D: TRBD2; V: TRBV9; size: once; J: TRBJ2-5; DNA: TGTGCCAGCAGTACTAGCGGGAAAGAGACCCAGTACTTC; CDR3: CASSTSGKETQYF
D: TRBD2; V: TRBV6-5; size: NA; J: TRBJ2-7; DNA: TGTGCCAGCAGACCTATTAGCGGGGGCTCCTACGAGCAGTACTTC; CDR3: CASRPISGGSYEQYF
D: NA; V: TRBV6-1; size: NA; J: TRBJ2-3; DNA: TGTGCCAGCAGTGAAGTTAGGGGGGGCGGGGCAGATACGCAGTATTTT; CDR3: CASSEVRGGGADTQYF
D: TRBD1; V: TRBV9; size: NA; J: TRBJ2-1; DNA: TGTGCCAGCAGCGTAGAGGACAGGGGGGTCTATGAGCAGTTCTTC; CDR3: CASSVEDRGVYEQFF
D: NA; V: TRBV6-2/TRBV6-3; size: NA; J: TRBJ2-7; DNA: TGTGCCAGCAGTTGGACAGGAGGGTCCTACGAGCAGTACTTC; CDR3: CASSWTGGSYEQYF
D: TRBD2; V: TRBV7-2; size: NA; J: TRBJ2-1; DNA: TGTGCCAGCAGCTTAGTTAGGGGGACTAGCTCCTACAATGAGCAGTTCTTC; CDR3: CASSLVRGTSSYNEQFF
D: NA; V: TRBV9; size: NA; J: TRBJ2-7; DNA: TGTGCCAGCAGCTTTACCCCAGGGGCTGGCGAGCAGTACTTC; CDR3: CASSFTPGAGEQYF
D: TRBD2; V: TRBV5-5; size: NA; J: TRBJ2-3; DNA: TGTGCCAGCAGCTTCCAGACTAGCGGGGGGGCGGATACGCAGTATTTT; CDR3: CASSFQTSGGADTQYF
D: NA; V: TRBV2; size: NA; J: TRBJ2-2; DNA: TGTGCCAGCAGTGAAAACAGGCCCACCGGGGAGCTGTTTTTT; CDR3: CASSENRPTGELFF
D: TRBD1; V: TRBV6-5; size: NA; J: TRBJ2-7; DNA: TGTGCCAGCAGCCTAGGGACAGGGGCCTACGAGCAGTACTTC; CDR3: CASSLGTGAYEQYF
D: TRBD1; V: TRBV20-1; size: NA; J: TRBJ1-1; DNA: TGCAGTGCTAGTGGGACAGGGGGGTGGAACACTGAAGCTTTCTTT; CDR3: CSASGTGGWNTEAFF
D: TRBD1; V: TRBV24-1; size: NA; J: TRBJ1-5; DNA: TGTGCCACAGCGGACAGGGATAATCAGCCCCAGCATTTT; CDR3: CATADRDNQPQHF
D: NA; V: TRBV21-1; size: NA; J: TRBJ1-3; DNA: TGTGCCAGCAGCAAAAATCCTAAATGGTATTTT; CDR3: CASSKNPKWYF
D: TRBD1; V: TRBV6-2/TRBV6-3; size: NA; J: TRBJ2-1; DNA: TGTGCCAGCAGTACGGGACAGGGGTGGAATGAGCAGTTCTTC; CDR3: CASSTGQGWNEQFF
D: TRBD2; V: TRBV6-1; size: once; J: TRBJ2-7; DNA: TGTGCCAGCAGTGAACGGGTAGCGGGGGGGAACTCCTACGAGCAGTACTTC; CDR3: CASSERVAGGNSYEQYF
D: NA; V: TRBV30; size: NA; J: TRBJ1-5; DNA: TGTGCCTGGAGAGCCAATGTAATCAATCAGCCCCAGCATTTT; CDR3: CAWRANVINQPQHF
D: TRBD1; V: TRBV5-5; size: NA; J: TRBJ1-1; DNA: TGTGCCAGCAGCTGGACAGGGTCAAAAGCTGAAGCTTTCTTT; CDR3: CASSWTGSKAEAFF
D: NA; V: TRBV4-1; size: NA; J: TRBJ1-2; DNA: TGCGCCAGCAGCCAAGCCGGGAGTCTACCGATTTGGGGCTACACCTTC; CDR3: CASSQAGSLPIWGYTF
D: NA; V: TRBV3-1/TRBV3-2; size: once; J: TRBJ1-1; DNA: TGTGCCAGCAGCCAAGACCCCCCGACCGGGGGACCCCTTAGGGCTTTCTTT; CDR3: CASSQDPPTGGPLRAFF
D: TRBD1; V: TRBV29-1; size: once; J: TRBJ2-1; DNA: TGCAGCGTGGAAAAGACAGGGGACGGTGAGCAGTTCTTC; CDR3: CSVEKTGDGEQFF
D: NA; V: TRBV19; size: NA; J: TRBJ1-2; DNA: TGTGCCAGTAGTGAAAGGGGCCAGGGCTATGGCTACACCTTC; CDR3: CASSERGQGYGYTF
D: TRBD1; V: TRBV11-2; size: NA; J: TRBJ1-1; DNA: TGTGCCAGCAGCCCTCCGGGACAGGGTAACACTGAAGCTTTCTTT; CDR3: CASSPPGQGNTEAFF